A single sample is the source of the 27 T cell receptor beta chains below, sequenced in a study of blood T cell repertoires in COVID-19. Clones were sequenced by immunoSEQ multiplex PCR, and TCRdb holds only the in-frame ones, with some missing. Altogether a few hundred thousand clones are present, 80% to 90% being singletons, with the ten largest covering 6.2%. Sequenced material: peripheral blood. The source of these receptors is a man in his 60s with acute or convalescent COVID-19.

The chain links TRBV7-9 to TRBJ1-2; perhaps TRBD1 as D (6 bases). V dropped 3 bases and J dropped 2 bases, with 13 bases sitting between them. This CDR3 region has 15 residues. Germline CDR1 and CDR2: SEHNR and FQNEAQ (reference sequence). The CDR3, as DNA: TGTGCCAGCAGCTTTACCGGGACACCCAACTATGGCTACACCTTC. The encoded protein is CASSFTGTPNYGYTF.

The CDR3 spells CASSTTGERIADTQYF. The CDR3 DNA follows: TGTGCCAGCAGTACAACAGGGGAACGAATAGCAGATACGCAGTATTTT. The V and J genes are TRBV7-2 and TRBJ2-3, with 7 bases that match TRBD1. Germline V CDR1 and CDR2: SGHTA, FQGNSA. CDR3 length equals 16 residues. V was pared by 6 bases and J by 4 bases, with 13 bases of the junction left unmatched.

The chain is built from TRBV11-3 and TRBJ2-7; 8 bases are a match to TRBD2. Germline V CDR1 and CDR2: SGHNT, YENEEA. CDR3 length: 14 amino acids. The junction had 3 bases not matched to a gene; V was cut back by 5 bases and J by 0 bases. CDR3 in amino acids: CASSPGGSSYEQYF. The CDR3 nucleotides read TGTGCCAGCAGCCCGGGGGGGAGCTCCTACGAGCAGTACTTC.

The chain employs TRBV9 and TRBJ1-2; possible D gene TRBD1, 5 bases. The CDR3 has 14 amino acids. In germline, CDR1 is SGDLS, CDR2 YYNGEE. V gave up 3 bases and J gave up 4 bases, with 13 bases separating them. CDR3 coding DNA: TGTGCCAGCAGCGCCTGGGACTTATCCTATGGCTACACCTTC. Translating it yields CASSAWDLSYGYTF. The variable domain in full, with the rest retrieved from reference TRBV9 and TRBJ1-2, is DSGVTQTPKHLITATGQRVTLRCSPRSGDLSVYWYQQSLDQGLQFLIQYYNGEERAKGNILERFSAQQFPDLHSELNLSSLELGDSALYFCASSAWDLSYGYTFGSGTRLTVV.

The chain employs TRBV6-1 and TRBJ2-7; 8 positions agree with TRBD2. The CDR3 is 16 residues long. V lost 4 bases, J lost 4 bases, and 12 bases stayed unmatched. Germline V gene data show CDR1 as MNHNS and CDR2 as SASEGT. CDR3 amino acids: CASSAVPGLGGYEQYF. The CDR3 nucleotides read TGTGCCAGCAGTGCGGTACCGGGACTAGGGGGATACGAGCAGTACTTC.

The chain combines TRBV19 with TRBJ2-1; 8 nucleotides line up with TRBD2. V dropped 4 bases and J dropped 3; count of bases not matched to a gene: 5. CDR1 LNHDA and CDR2 SQIVND come from the germline V gene (reference sequence). The CDR3 runs to 15 residues. CDR3 DNA: TGTGCCAGTAGTACTCCGGGACTAGACTACAATGAGCAGTTCTTC. Protein product: CASSTPGLDYNEQFF.

The chain is built from TRBV27 and TRBJ2-3, with 12 bases matching TRBD2. The CDR3 sequence is 15 residues long. J gave up 7 bases and V 5 bases, and 7 bases lay outside the gene matches. CDR1 is MNHEY, CDR2 SMNVEV, per germline (reference sequence). CDR3 in DNA: TGTGCCAGCAGTCCCTGGACTAGCGGGAACTATACGCAGTATTTT. Protein: CASSPWTSGNYTQYF.

This clone was observed a single time. The gene calls are TRBV15 and TRBJ2-1, with 9 bases identical to TRBD2. The germline CDR1 and CDR2 sequences are LNHNV and YYDKDF (reference sequence). V shed 1 base, J shed 6 bases, and the junction held 4 bases outside the gene matches. CDR3 size: 15 residues. DNA for the CDR3: TGTGCCACCAGCAGAGGCGGGACTAGCTCCAATGAGCAGTTCTTC. This codes for CATSRGGTSSNEQFF. The entire variable domain, with the rest obtained from reference TRBV15 and TRBJ2-1, is as follows: DAMVIQNPRYQVTQFGKPVTLSCSQTLNHNVMYWYQQKSSQAPKLLFHYYDKDFNNEADTPDNFQSRRPNTSFCFLDIRSPGLGDTAMYLCATSRGGTSSNEQFFGPGTRLTVL.

V and J are TRBV4-1 and TRBJ1-4; no clear D. V lost 0 bases to trimming and J lost 0 bases, with 11 bases between them. Germline CDR1 and CDR2: MGHRA and YSYEKL. CDR3 size: 17 residues. CDR3 sequence reads: CASSQDRTGPTNEKLFF. CDR3 DNA sequence: TGCGCCAGCAGCCAAGATCGAACGGGTCCAACTAATGAAAAACTGTTTTTT.

For this clone: This CDR3 is also generated by other DNA sequences in the sample. The V and J genes are TRBV9 and TRBJ2-7, with TRBD2 identical over 10 bases. The CDR3 totals 18 residues. CDR1 is SGDLS and CDR2 is YYNGEE in the germline V gene. J gave up 5 bases and V 2 bases, and 16 bases lay outside the gene matches. CDR3 DNA sequence: TGTGCCAGCAGCGTGGCCCCCACGCCTAGCGGGAGAGGGGACGAGCAGTACTTC. Translating gives CASSVAPTPSGRGDEQYF.

This clone was observed once. V is TRBV6-2 or TRBV6-3 and J is TRBJ2-1, with TRBD1 identical over 7 bases. The germline V gene has CDR1 MNHEY and CDR2 SVGEGT. With 2 bases clipped from V and 0 bases from J, the junction kept 1 base outside the gene matches. The CDR3 consists of 15 residues. This CDR3 is CASSYAGGSYNEQFF. CDR3 bases: TGTGCCAGCAGTTACGCAGGGGGCTCCTACAATGAGCAGTTCTTC.

The CDR3 reads CASSYGGGHNEQFF. CDR3 DNA: TGTGCCAGCAGTTACGGGGGGGGGCACAATGAGCAGTTCTTC. The chain employs TRBV6-2 or TRBV6-3 and TRBJ2-1, with a weak D call TRBD2 (7 bases). The V gene's germline CDR1 is MNHEY and CDR2 SVGEGT. V lost 2 bases to trimming and J lost 5 bases, with 10 bases between them. The CDR3 consists of 14 residues.

This clone was seen once. This chain joins TRBV6-5 and TRBJ1-1; TRBD1 agrees at 8 bases. This CDR3 has 14 amino acids. After removal of 0 bases from V and 8 bases from J, the junction contained 5 bases not matched to a gene. The germline gives CDR1 MNHEY, CDR2 SVGAGI. The CDR3 spells CASSYSKGQVEAFF. CDR3 DNA: TGTGCCAGCAGTTACTCTAAGGGACAGGTGGAAGCTTTCTTT.

This chain connects TRBV18 to TRBJ1-1; 8 positions match TRBD1. The CDR3 length is 14 residues. With 3 bases clipped from V and 4 bases from J, the junction kept 4 bases outside the gene matches. Germline CDR1 is KGHSH and CDR2 is LQKENI. CDR3 in amino acids: CASSPRQGPTEAFF. The CDR3 DNA is TGTGCCAGCTCACCCCGACAGGGGCCCACTGAAGCTTTCTTT.

The chain is built from TRBV5-1 and TRBJ2-1; the match to TRBD2 covers 11 bases. Unmatched junction bases numbered 9, after V lost 0 bases and J lost 1 base. Germline CDR1 and CDR2: SGHRS and YFSETQ. This CDR3 contains 19 residues. CDR3 protein: CASSLDGTSGPFSYNEQFF. The CDR3 DNA reads TGCGCCAGCAGCTTGGACGGGACTAGCGGACCGTTTTCCTACAATGAGCAGTTCTTC.

The gene calls are TRBV19 and TRBJ2-7; D gene unclear. Germline V lookup: CDR1 LNHDA, CDR2 SQIVND (reference sequence). Trimming took off 0 bases at V and 0 bases at J, with 9 bases between the two ends. The CDR3 is 15 amino acids. In DNA, the CDR3 is TGTGCCAGTAGTATAGAGAACGGTCCCTCCTACGAGCAGTACTTC. Protein product: CASSIENGPSYEQYF.

CDR3 region: CASSSHDRIGGTDTQYF. DNA for the CDR3: TGTGCCAGCAGTTCCCACGACAGAATCGGTGGCACAGATACGCAGTATTTT. The chain couples TRBV28 to TRBJ2-3; possible D gene TRBD1, 5 bases. Germline V lookup: CDR1 MDHEN, CDR2 SYDVKM. The germline V and J ends were trimmed by 4 bases and 1 base, with 18 bases remaining between them. The CDR3 loop spans 17 amino acids.

The chain combines TRBV6-1 with TRBJ2-3; D uncertain. Trimming pared 1 base from V and 11 bases from J, leaving 7 bases between. CDR1 MNHNS and CDR2 SASEGT come from the germline V gene. The CDR3 spans 11 residues. In DNA form, the CDR3 reads TGTGCCAGCAGTGAAGGAGAGAAGCAGTATTTT. Protein: CASSEGEKQYF.

The chain is built from TRBV11-2 and TRBJ2-1, with 8 bases matching TRBD1. Germline lookup yields CDR1 SGHAT and CDR2 FQNNGV. This CDR3 contains 13 residues. V was pared by 5 bases and J by 7 bases, with 4 bases of the junction left unmatched. The CDR3 DNA is TGTGCCAGCAGCGTGACAGGGGCAAATGAGCAGTTCTTC. It specifies CASSVTGANEQFF.

The genes are TRBV19 and TRBJ2-7, with a tentative D call TRBD1 (6 bases). The germline V and J ends were trimmed by 6 bases and 0 bases, with 15 bases remaining between them. The length of the CDR3 is 15 residues. Germline assignment: CDR1 LNHDA and CDR2 SQIVND (reference sequence). The chain's CDR3 is CASSLKGGSSYEQYF. The DNA for the CDR3 is TGTGCCAGTAGCTTGAAAGGGGGTAGCTCCTACGAGCAGTACTTC.

V is TRBV11-3 and J is TRBJ2-3, with 9 bases fitting TRBD2. Germline loops: CDR1 SGHNT, CDR2 YENEEA. The CDR3 consists of 15 residues. J lost 1 base, V lost 8 bases, and 7 bases had no gene match. CDR3: CASRLAGARTDTQYF. The CDR3 DNA reads as TGTGCCAGCCGTTTAGCGGGAGCGCGCACAGATACGCAGTATTTT.

This rearrangement joins TRBV28 to TRBJ2-7; TRBD2 agrees at 11 bases. The germline V gene has CDR1 MDHEN and CDR2 SYDVKM. The CDR3 sequence is 14 residues long. With V trimmed by 2 bases and J by 7 bases, 4 bases remained unmatched. Here the CDR3 reads CASSLRGLAEEQYF. In DNA form, the CDR3 reads TGTGCCAGCAGTTTAAGGGGACTAGCGGAGGAGCAGTACTTC.

This chain links TRBV28 with TRBJ2-3; TRBD1 matches at 8 bases. Germline V CDR1 and CDR2: MDHEN, SYDVKM. The CDR3 extends over 15 amino acids. The J segment lost 3 bases and the V segment lost 6 bases, leaving 8 bases of the junction unmatched. CDR3 residues: CASSFRGLGTDTQYF. The CDR3, as DNA: TGTGCCAGCAGCTTCAGGGGGCTAGGGACAGATACGCAGTATTTT.

The chain recombines TRBV6-2 or TRBV6-3 with TRBJ2-5; TRBD1 might be the D (5 bases). The CDR3 covers 16 residues. Trimming took 2 bases from V and 5 from J, leaving 18 bases between them. In germline, CDR1 is MNHEY, CDR2 SVGEGT. The chain's CDR3 is CASSYQRGRAGETQYF. The CDR3 nucleotides read TGTGCCAGCAGTTACCAACGCGGCAGGGCTGGGGAGACCCAGTACTTC.

The V and J genes are TRBV4-3 and TRBJ1-6, with D perhaps matching TRBD1 (6 bases). The CDR3 runs to 16 residues. Germline V gene lookup returns CDR1 LGHNA and CDR2 YSLEER. V lost 2 bases, J lost 8 bases, and 16 bases lay in between. CDR3 sequence reads: CASSQYSQGSYSPLHF. CDR3 nucleotide sequence: TGCGCCAGCAGCCAATACAGCCAGGGGAGTTATTCACCCCTCCACTTT.

This clone has a count of ten or more. This chain links TRBV27 with TRBJ2-2, with a possible D match to TRBD1 (5 bases). Trimming shortened V by 1 base and J by 7 bases, and 19 bases separated the two germline ends. The CDR3 has 17 amino acids. Germline CDR1 and CDR2: MNHEY and SMNVEV (reference sequence). The CDR3 loop reads CASSLLGTGPFGGELFF. The DNA of the CDR3 is TGTGCCAGCAGTTTATTAGGAACAGGCCCCTTTGGCGGGGAGCTGTTTTTT.

The rearrangement uses TRBV28 and TRBJ1-5; D remains unclear. V shed 5 bases and J shed 5 bases, with 10 bases lying between them. CDR3 length: 13 amino acids. Germline loops: CDR1 MDHEN, CDR2 SYDVKM. Here the CDR3 reads CASSARGYQPQHF. The CDR3, as DNA: TGTGCCAGCAGTGCCCGCGGTTATCAGCCCCAGCATTTT.